This TCR beta chain was observed in a study of cytomegalovirus exposure and HLA in healthy donors. Findings and limits, study-wide: Further analysis, carried out later, found HLA-associated TCR beta chains more clonally expanded than equally common other chains. A later analysis showed TCR association rates differing by HLA locus, peaking at DRB1 and lowest at HLA-C. The study designated 150 or so TCR beta chains cytomegalovirus-associated. An assumption of roughly uniform sequencing depth across donors underlay the presence/absence analyses.

The PCR had 60 Vbeta and 13 Jbeta primers. Method: immunoSEQ multiplex PCR; TCRdb's copy keeps in-frame clones and lacks some. The data hold around 180,000 clones, with roughly 85% observed a single time. Trimming left V 2 bases short and J 2 bases short, with 18 bases between. The CDR3 totals 17 residues. The germline V gene has CDR1 SEHNR and CDR2 FQNEAQ (reference sequence). A word on this clone: Its matching antigen is unknown.

The sequenced sample consisted of PBMCs. This chain joins TRBV7-9 and TRBJ1-2, with D perhaps TRBD1 (6 bases). The clonotype was recovered from a woman aged 40 to 50 in good health and CMV-seronegative. CDR3 loop: CASSLPKGGSGNYGYTF. The DNA for the CDR3 is TGTGCCAGCAGCTTACCCAAGGGGGGGTCAGGGAACTATGGCTACACCTTC.